Each of the 4 T cell receptor beta chains below was sequenced from the same sample in a study of blood T cell repertoires in COVID-19. Method: immunoSEQ multiplex PCR; TCRdb's copy keeps in-frame clones and lacks some. The data hold under 200,000 clones, with approximately 90% observed a single time. The sample comprised peripheral blood. The receptors derive from a woman older than 75 in a cohort sampled during active or convalescent COVID-19.

Only one count was recorded for this clone. This chain's CDR3 is CSASEQSNQPQHF. The CDR3 DNA sequence: TGCAGTGCTAGTGAGCAGAGCAATCAGCCCCAGCATTTT. The chain links TRBV20-1 to TRBJ1-5; D ambiguous. In germline, CDR1 is DFQATT, CDR2 SNEGSKA (reference sequence). The CDR3 has 13 amino acids. V was clipped by 3 bases and J by 1 base, with 7 bases between them.

V is TRBV5-1 and J is TRBJ2-7, with D possibly being TRBD2 (6 bases). The CDR3 covers 15 residues. Germline V gene data show CDR1 as SGHRS and CDR2 as YFSETQ. The V gene lost 0 bases and the J gene lost 0 bases, with 10 bases spanning the gap. The DNA of the CDR3 is TGCGCCAGCAGCTTGGGTGCGGGGAGCTCCTACGAGCAGTACTTC. Translating it yields CASSLGAGSSYEQYF.

The CDR3 region has the DNA TGTGCCAGCAGCCCGGGAGGTGGTACGCAGTATTTT. Amino acid sequence: CASSPGGGTQYF. This chain connects TRBV3-1 (or the pseudogene TRBV3-2) to TRBJ2-3; 7 positions agree with TRBD2. V lost 4 bases and J lost 8; bases outside the gene matches: 3. The CDR3 spans 12 residues. Germline-derived CDR1 and CDR2 are LGHDT and YNNKEL (reference sequence).

About this clone itself: Other DNA sequences in the same sample also yield this CDR3. J is TRBJ1-1 and V is TRBV30; weak D call: TRBD1 (5 bases). Germline CDR1 reads GTSNPN; CDR2 reads SVGIG (reference sequence). V gave up 0 bases and J gave up 1 base, with 6 bases separating them. The CDR3 is made up of 13 amino acids. This CDR3 reads CAWSVQGNTEAFF. The DNA of the CDR3 is TGTGCCTGGAGTGTTCAGGGGAACACTGAAGCTTTCTTT. Together with reference TRBV30 and TRBJ1-1, the CDR3 gives the full variable domain: SQTIHQWPATLVQPVGSPLSLECTVEGTSNPNLYWYRQAAGRGLQLLFYSVGIGQISSEVPQNLSASRPQDRQFILSSKKLLLSDSGFYLCAWSVQGNTEAFFGQGTRLTVV.